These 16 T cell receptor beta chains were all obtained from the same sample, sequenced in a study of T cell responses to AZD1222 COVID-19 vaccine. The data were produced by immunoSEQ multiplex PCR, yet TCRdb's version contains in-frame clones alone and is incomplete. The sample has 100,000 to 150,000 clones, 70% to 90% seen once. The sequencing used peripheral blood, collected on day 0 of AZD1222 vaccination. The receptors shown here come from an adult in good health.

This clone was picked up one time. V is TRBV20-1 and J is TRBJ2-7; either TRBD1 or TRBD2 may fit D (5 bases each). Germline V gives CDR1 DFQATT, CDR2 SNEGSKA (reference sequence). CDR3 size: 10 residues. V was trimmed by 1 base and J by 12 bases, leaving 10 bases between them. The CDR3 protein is CSARGGWRYF. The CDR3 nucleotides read TGCAGTGCTAGAGGGGGGTGGCGGTACTTC.

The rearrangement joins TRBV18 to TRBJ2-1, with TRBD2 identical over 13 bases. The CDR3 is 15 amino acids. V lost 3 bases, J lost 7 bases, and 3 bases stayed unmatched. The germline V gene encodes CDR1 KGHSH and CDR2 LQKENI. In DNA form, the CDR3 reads TGTGCCAGCTCACCCACTAGCGGGAGGGTTAATGAGCAGTTCTTC. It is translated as CASSPTSGRVNEQFF.

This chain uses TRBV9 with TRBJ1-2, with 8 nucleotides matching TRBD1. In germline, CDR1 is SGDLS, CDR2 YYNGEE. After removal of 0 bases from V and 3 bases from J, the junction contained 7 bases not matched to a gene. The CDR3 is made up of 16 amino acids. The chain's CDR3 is CASSVGLRGHDYGYTF. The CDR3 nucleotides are TGTGCCAGCAGCGTAGGACTCAGGGGGCACGACTATGGCTACACCTTC.

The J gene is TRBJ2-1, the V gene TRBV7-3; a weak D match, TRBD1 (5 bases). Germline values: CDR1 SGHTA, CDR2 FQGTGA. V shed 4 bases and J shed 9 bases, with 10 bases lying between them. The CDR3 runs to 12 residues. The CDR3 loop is CASSSRGGEQFF. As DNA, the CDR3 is TGTGCCAGCAGCTCAAGGGGCGGTGAGCAGTTCTTC.

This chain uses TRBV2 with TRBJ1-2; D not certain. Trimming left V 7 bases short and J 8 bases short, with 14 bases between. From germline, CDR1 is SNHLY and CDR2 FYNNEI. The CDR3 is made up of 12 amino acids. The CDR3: CASTGSLWGYTF. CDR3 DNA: TGTGCCAGCACGGGGAGCTTATGGGGCTACACCTTC.

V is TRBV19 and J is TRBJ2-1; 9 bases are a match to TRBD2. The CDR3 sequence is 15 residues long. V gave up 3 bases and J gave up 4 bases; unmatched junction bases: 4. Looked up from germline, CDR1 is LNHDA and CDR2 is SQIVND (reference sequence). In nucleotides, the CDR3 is TGTGCCAGTAGTATTACTAGCGGGCAATACAATGAGCAGTTCTTC. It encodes CASSITSGQYNEQFF. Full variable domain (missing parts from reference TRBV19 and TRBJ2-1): DGGITQSPKYLFRKEGQNVTLSCEQNLNHDAMYWYRQDPGQGLRLIYYSQIVNDFQKGDIAEGYSVSREKKESFPLTVTSAQKNPTAFYLCASSITSGQYNEQFFGPGTRLTVL.

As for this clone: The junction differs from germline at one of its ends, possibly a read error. The CDR3 loop is CASSLNGDSESFF. The CDR3 DNA reads as TGTGCCAGCAGCTTAAACGGGGACTCGGAAAGTTTCTTC. The genes are TRBV7-2 and TRBJ2-7; weak D call: TRBD2 (6 bases). The germline V gene encodes CDR1 SGHTA and CDR2 FQGNSA. The CDR3 loop spans 13 amino acids.

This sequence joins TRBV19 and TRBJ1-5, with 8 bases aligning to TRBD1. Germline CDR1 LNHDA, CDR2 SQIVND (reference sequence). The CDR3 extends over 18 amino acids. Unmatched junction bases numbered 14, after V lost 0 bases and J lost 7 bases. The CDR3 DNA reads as TGTGCCAGTAGTATAGAAGCGGCAGGGGGCATGGTGGGACAGCCCCAGCATTTT. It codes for CASSIEAAGGMVGQPQHF.

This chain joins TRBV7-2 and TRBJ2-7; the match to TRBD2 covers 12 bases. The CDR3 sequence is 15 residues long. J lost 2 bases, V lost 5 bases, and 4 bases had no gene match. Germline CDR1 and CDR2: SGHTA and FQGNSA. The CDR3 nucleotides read TGTGCCAGCAGCGTGGGACTAGCGGGCGCCTACGAGCAGTACTTC. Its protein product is CASSVGLAGAYEQYF.

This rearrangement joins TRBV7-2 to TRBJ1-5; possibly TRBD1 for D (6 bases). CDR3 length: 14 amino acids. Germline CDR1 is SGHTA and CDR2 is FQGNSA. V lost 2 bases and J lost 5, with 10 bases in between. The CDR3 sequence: CASSLRGAYQPQHF. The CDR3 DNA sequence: TGTGCCAGCAGCTTACGGGGGGCCTATCAGCCCCAGCATTTT.

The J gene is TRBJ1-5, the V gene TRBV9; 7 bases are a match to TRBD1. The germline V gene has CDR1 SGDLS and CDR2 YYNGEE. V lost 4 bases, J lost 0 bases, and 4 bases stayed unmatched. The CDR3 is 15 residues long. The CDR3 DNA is TGTGCCAGCAGCTCGACAGGGTATAGCAATCAGCCCCAGCATTTT. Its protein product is CASSSTGYSNQPQHF.

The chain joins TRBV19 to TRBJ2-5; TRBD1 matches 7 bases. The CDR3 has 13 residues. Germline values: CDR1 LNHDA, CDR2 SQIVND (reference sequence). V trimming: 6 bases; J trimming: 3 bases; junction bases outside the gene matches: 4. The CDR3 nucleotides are TGTGCCAGTAGCTCAACAGGGGAAGAGACCCAGTACTTC. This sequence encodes CASSSTGEETQYF.

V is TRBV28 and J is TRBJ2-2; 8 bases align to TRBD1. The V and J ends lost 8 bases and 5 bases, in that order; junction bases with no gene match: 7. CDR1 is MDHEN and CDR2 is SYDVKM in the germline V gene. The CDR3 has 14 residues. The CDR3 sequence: CASFQGARTGELFF. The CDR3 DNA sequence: TGTGCCAGCTTCCAGGGGGCTCGGACCGGGGAGCTGTTTTTT.

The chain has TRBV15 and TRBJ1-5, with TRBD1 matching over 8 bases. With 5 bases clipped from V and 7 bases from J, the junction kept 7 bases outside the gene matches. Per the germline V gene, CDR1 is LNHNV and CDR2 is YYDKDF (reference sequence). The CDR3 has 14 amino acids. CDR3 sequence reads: CATSGQGVHQPQHF. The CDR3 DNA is TGTGCCACCAGCGGACAGGGCGTTCACCAGCCCCAGCATTTT.

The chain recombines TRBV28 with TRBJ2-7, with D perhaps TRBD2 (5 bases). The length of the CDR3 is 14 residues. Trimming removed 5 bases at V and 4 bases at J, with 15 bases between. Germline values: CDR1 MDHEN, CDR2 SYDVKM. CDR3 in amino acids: CASSPNQEEYEQYF. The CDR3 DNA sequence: TGTGCCAGCAGTCCCAACCAGGAGGAGTACGAGCAGTACTTC.

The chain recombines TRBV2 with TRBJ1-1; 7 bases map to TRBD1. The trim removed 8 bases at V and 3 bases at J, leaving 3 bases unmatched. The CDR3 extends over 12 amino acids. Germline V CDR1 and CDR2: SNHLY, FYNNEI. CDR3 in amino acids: CASRDSHTEAFF. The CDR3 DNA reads TGTGCCAGCCGGGACAGCCACACTGAAGCTTTCTTT.